This T cell receptor (beta chain) was sequenced in a study of OX40 agonist ivuxolimab in advanced cancers. Study-wide context: The costimulatory receptor OX40 (CD134) was targeted by ivuxolimab, a fully human IgG2 agonistic monoclonal antibody. Partial responses were achieved by three dose-escalation patients, of whom one had hepatocellular carcinoma and two had cutaneous melanoma. Of the approximately 50 dose-escalation patients, hepatocellular carcinoma was present in about 19, melanoma in roughly 15, renal cell carcinoma in 9 and head and neck cancer in 9. Patients were allowed to have had prior anti-PD-1, anti-PD-L1 or anti-CTLA-4 therapy, and 30% to 50% of the dose-escalation patients had previously received checkpoint inhibitors. Peripheral TCRbeta sequencing was intended to test whether TCR sequence diversity was altered and clonal T-cell expansion was caused by ivuxolimab. The paper covers the monotherapy dose-escalation part of the phase I ivuxolimab trial, which included N ≈ 57 patients. In the dose-escalation cohort, over 65% of patients were male, and the mean age was approximately 55 years, with a range of roughly 20 to 79. Intravenous ivuxolimab was administered to patients every 2 weeks at six dose levels: 0.01, 0.1, 0.3, 1.5, 3 and 10 mg/kg.

The trial excluded patients who had a history of autoimmune disease or were on systemic immunosuppression. Peripheral blood for TCR sequencing was collected from all dose cohorts at baseline, on cycle 4 day 1, and on cycle 7 day 1. Samples were obtained from an open-label, multicenter, first-in-human phase I dose-escalation trial of ivuxolimab. The trial enrolled adults with locally advanced or metastatic head and neck squamous cell, hepatocellular, melanoma or renal cell carcinoma. Before TCR sequencing, CD4+ and CD8+ T cells were separately sorted from peripheral blood. Of note for this clone: There is no known antigen for this receptor. Base qualities are not at hand, and no much larger clone is one base apart.

For sequencing of the TCRbeta CDR3 region, genomic DNA was extracted from the sorted cells. The immunoSEQ Assay was used for sequencing of TCRbeta CDR3 regions. TCRdb re-hosts the immuneACCESS table, in-frame sequences only. Its copies lack some clones; in the studies checked, an unresolved V gene accounts for under half of them, and the cause for the rest is not known. Recorded for this sample are over 25,000 clones; about three quarters of them occurred a single time. The top ten clonotypes cover approximately 20% of the sample. The investigation overall reported the following: Low levels of normalized T-cell clonal expansion were also shown by some nonresponding patients. Clonal expansion of both CD4+ and CD8+ blood T cells was observed from baseline to week 6 at doses 0.1 to 3.0 mg/kg. Which antigens the clonally expanded peripheral T cells were specific for was not determined. After ivuxolimab, expanded clones were on average more numerous among CD8+ T cells than among CD4+ T cells. In the 0.1-3.0 mg/kg groups, partial responders had among the lowest normalized peripheral clonal expansion, particularly in CD8+ T cells.

The CDR3 measures 13 amino acids from cysteine to phenylalanine. Just CDR3 DNA is preserved here, 39 bases in frame from base 1. Sequences MNHNS (CDR1) and SASEGT (CDR2) are obtained from the germline V gene. V sheds 7 bases and J sheds 6 bases, leaving 15 bases between their ends. The sample in question was CD4+ or CD8+ T cells sorted from blood, obtained in a trial of the OX40 agonist ivuxolimab. This receptor was taken from an adult with an advanced solid tumor such as melanoma, head and neck, liver or kidney cancer. The chain is assembled from TRBV6-1 and TRBJ1-2; the D gene cannot be named for sure. The CDR3 has the sequence CASIMALGDGYTF. DNA sequence: TGTGCCAGCATTATGGCCTTAGGAGATGGCTACACCTTC.